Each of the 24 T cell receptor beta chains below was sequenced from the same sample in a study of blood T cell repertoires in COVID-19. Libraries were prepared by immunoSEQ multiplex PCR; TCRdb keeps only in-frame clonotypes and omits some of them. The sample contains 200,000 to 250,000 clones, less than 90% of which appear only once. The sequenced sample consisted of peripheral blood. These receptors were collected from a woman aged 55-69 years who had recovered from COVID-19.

CDR3 DNA: TGTGCCAGCAGCCCCTGGAGGAAGAACACTGAAGCTTTCTTT. Translation: CASSPWRKNTEAFF. The gene calls are TRBV11-1 and TRBJ1-1, with D unclear. Germline V gene lookup returns CDR1 SGHAT and CDR2 FQDESV (reference sequence). CDR3 size: 14 residues. V was cut by 5 bases and J by 1 base, with 11 bases left in between.

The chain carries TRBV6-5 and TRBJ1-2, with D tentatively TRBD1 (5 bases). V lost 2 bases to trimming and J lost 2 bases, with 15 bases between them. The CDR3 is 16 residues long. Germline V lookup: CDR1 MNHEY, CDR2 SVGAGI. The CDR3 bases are TGTGCCAGCAGTTACCTGGGGGGAGGCACAAACTATGGCTACACCTTC. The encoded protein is CASSYLGGGTNYGYTF.

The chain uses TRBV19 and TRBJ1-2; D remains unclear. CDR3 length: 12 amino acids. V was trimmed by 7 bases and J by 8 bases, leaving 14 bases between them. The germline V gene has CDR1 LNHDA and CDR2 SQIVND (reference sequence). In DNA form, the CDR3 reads TGTGCCAGTACGGGGTCCCGGCGGGGCTACACCTTC. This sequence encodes CASTGSRRGYTF.

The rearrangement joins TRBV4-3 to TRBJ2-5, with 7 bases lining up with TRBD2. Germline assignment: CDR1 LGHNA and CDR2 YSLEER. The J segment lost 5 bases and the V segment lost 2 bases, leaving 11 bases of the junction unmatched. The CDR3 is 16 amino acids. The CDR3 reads CASSQRASGGTETQYF. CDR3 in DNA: TGCGCCAGCAGCCAAAGGGCCTCCGGGGGGACGGAGACCCAGTACTTC.

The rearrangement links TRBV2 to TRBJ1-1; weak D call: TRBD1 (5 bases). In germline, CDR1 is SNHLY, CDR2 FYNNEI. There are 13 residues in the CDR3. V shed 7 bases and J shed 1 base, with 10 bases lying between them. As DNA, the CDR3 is TGTGCCAGCAATAGGCAGGGGAACACTGAAGCTTTCTTT. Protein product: CASNRQGNTEAFF.

CDR3 region: CASSSTWGGPIDTQYF. CDR3 nucleotides: TGTGCCAGCAGCTCGACGTGGGGGGGCCCTATAGATACGCAGTATTTT. V is TRBV7-2 and J is TRBJ2-3, with D perhaps matching TRBD2 (7 bases). Per the germline V gene, CDR1 is SGHTA and CDR2 is FQGNSA. V was shortened by 4 bases and J by 5 bases, with 19 bases between the two germline ends. The CDR3 is 16 residues long.

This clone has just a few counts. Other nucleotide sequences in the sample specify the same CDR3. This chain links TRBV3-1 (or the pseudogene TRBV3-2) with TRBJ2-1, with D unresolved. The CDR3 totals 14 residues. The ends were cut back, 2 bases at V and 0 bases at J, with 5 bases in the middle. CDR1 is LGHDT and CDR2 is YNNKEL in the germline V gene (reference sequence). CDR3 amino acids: CASSQLGSYNEQFF. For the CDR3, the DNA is TGTGCCAGCAGCCAACTAGGCTCCTACAATGAGCAGTTCTTC.

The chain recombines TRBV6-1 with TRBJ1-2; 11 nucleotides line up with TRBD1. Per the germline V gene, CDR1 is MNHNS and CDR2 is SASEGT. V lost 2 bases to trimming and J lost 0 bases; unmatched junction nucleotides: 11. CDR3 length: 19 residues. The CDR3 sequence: CASSEPFWGDRGANYGYTF. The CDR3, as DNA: TGTGCCAGCAGTGAACCCTTCTGGGGGGACAGGGGGGCTAACTATGGCTACACCTTC.

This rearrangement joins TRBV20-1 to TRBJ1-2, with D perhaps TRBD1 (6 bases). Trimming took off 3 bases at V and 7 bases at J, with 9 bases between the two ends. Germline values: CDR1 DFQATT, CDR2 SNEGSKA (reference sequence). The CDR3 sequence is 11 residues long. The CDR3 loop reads CSASTRGGYTF. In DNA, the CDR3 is TGCAGTGCTAGTACCAGGGGTGGCTACACCTTC.

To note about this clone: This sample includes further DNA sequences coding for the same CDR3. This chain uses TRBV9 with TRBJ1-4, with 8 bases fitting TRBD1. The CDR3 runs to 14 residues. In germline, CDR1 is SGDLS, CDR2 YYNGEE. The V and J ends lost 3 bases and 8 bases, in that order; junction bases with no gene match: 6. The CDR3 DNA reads TGTGCCAGCAGCGCGACAGGGGTTGGGGAAAAACTGTTTTTT. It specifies CASSATGVGEKLFF.

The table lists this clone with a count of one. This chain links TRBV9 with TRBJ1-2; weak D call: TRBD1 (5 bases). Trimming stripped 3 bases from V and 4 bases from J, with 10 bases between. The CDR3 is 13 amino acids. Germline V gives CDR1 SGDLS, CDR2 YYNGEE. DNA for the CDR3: TGTGCCAGCAGCGGTACAGGTCCCTATGGCTACACCTTC. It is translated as CASSGTGPYGYTF.

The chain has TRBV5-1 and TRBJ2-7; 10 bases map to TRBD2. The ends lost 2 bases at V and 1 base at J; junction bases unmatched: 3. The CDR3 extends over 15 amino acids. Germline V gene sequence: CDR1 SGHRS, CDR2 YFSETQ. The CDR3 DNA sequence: TGCGCCAGCAGCTTTGTAGCGGGGGGTTCCTACGAGCAGTACTTC. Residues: CASSFVAGGSYEQYF.

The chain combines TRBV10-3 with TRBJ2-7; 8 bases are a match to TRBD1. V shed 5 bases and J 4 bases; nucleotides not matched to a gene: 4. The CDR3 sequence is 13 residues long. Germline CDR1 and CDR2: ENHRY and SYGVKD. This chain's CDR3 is CAISQGARYEQYF. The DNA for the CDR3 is TGTGCCATCAGTCAGGGGGCGCGGTACGAGCAGTACTTC.

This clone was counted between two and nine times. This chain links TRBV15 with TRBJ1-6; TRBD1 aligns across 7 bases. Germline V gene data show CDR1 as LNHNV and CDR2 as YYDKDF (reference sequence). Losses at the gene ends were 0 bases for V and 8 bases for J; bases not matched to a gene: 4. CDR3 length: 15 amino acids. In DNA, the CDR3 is TGTGCCACCAGCAGAGAAGACAGGGTGTATTCACCCCTCCACTTT. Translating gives CATSREDRVYSPLHF. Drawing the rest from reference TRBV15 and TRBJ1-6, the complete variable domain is DAMVIQNPRYQVTQFGKPVTLSCSQTLNHNVMYWYQQKSSQAPKLLFHYYDKDFNNEADTPDNFQSRRPNTSFCFLDIRSPGLGDTAMYLCATSREDRVYSPLHFGNGTRLTVT.

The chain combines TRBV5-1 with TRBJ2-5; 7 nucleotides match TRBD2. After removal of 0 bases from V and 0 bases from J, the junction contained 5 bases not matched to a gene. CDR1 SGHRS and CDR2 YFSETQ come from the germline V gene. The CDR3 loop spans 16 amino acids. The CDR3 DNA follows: TGCGCCAGCAGCTTGGTAAGCGGGGCTAACCAAGAGACCCAGTACTTC. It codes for CASSLVSGANQETQYF.

The CDR3 sequence is CASSINTAGDTIYF. The CDR3 nucleotides read TGTGCCAGCAGCATAAACACTGCCGGGGACACCATATATTTT. The J gene is TRBJ1-3, the V gene TRBV13; D is uncertain. CDR3 length: 14 amino acids. Germline V gene data show CDR1 as PRHDT and CDR2 as FYEKMQ (reference sequence). Trimming stripped 5 bases from V and 8 bases from J, with 16 bases between.

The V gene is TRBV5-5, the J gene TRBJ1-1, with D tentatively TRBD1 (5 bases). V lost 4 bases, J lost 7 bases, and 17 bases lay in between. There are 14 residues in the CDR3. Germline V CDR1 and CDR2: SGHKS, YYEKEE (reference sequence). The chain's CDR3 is CASSPGGGAVEAFF. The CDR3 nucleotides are TGTGCCAGCAGCCCTGGAGGCGGGGCAGTTGAAGCTTTCTTT.

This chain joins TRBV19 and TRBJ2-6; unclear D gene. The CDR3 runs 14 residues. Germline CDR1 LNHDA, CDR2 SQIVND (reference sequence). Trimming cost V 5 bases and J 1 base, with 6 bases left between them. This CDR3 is CASSPGSGANVLTF. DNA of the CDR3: TGTGCCAGTAGTCCCGGGTCTGGGGCCAACGTCCTGACTTTC.

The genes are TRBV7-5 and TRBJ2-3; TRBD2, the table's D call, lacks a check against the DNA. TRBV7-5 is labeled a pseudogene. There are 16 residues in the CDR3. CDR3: CAELIIPSGSTDTQYF. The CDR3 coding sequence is TGTGCCGAGCTTATTATCCCTAGCGGGAGCACAGATACGCAGTATTTT.

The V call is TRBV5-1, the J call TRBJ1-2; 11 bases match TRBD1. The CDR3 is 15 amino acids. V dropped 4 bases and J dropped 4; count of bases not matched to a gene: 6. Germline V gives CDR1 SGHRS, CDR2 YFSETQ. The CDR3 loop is CASSPGQGAIYGYTF. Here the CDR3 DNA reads TGCGCCAGCAGCCCTGGACAGGGGGCCATCTATGGCTACACCTTC.

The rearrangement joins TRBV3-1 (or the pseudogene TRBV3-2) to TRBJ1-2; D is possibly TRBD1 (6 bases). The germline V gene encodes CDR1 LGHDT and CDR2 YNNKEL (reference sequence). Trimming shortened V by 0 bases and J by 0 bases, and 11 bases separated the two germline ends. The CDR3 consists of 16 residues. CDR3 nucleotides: TGTGCCAGCAGCCAAGACCCGACAGGAACTAACTATGGCTACACCTTC. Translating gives CASSQDPTGTNYGYTF.

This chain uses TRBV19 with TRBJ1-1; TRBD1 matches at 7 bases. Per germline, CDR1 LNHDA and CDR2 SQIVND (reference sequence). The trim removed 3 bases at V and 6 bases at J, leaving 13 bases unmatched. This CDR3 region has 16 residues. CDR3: CASSMGTEGLYAEAFF. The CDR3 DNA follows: TGTGCCAGTAGTATGGGGACAGAGGGTCTTTACGCTGAAGCTTTCTTT.

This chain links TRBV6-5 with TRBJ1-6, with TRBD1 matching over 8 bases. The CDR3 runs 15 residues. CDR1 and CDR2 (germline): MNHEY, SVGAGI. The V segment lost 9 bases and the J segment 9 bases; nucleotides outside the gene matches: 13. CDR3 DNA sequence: TGTGCCAGAGAACTCCGGACAGGGTTTGTTTCACCCCTCCACTTT. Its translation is CARELRTGFVSPLHF.

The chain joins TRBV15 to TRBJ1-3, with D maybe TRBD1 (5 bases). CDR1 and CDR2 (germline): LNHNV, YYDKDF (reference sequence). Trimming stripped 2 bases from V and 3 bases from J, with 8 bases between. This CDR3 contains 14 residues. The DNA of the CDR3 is TGTGCCACCAGCAGATCCAGGGATGGAAACACCATATATTTT. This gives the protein CATSRSRDGNTIYF.